The T cell receptor beta chain described here comes from a study of control samples from healthy donors and cancer patients. The CDR3 spans 15 residues. The V end lost 6 bases, the J end lost 2 bases, and 17 bases lay between the germline ends. The germline V gene encodes CDR1 SEHNR and CDR2 FQNEAQ (reference sequence). Method: immunoSEQ multiplex PCR; TCRdb's copy keeps in-frame clones and lacks some. The sample lists about 92,000 clones, approximately 78% occurring once. The sequencing sample was made of blood. The clonotype was recovered from a woman aged 55 to 70 in good health. V is TRBV7-9 and J is TRBJ2-7, with a possible D match to TRBD1 (5 bases). CDR3 nucleotides: TGTGCCAGCAGTCCACAGGCTGCTGGACCCTACGAGCAGTACTTC. It is translated as CASSPQAAGPYEQYF.